This T cell receptor (beta chain) was documented in a study of control samples from healthy donors and cancer patients. The protocol was immunoSEQ multiplex PCR, while the TCRdb copy is restricted to in-frame clones and leaves out a portion. The table has approximately 100,000 clones, about 91% seen once. Per the germline V gene, CDR1 is SNHLY and CDR2 is FYNNEI. The CDR3 extends over 14 amino acids. Trimming pared 5 bases from V and 8 bases from J, leaving 15 bases between. The source is a man younger than 45 in good health. The chain is built from TRBV2 and TRBJ1-4, with D unclear. Sequencing was performed on blood. CDR3 protein: CASSSMGLGEKLFF. DNA for the CDR3: TGTGCCAGCAGTTCGATGGGTCTCGGAGAAAAACTGTTTTTT. Combining the CDR3 with reference TRBV2 and TRBJ1-4 gives the whole variable domain EPEVTQTPSHQVTQMGQEVILRCVPISNHLYFYWYRQILGQKVEFLVSFYNNEISEKSEIFDDQFSVERPDGSNFTLKIRSTKLEDSAMYFCASSSMGLGEKLFFGSGTQLSVL.